The entry below describes one T cell receptor beta chain. The data were taken from a study of blood T cell repertoires in COVID-19. Study-level background: PBMCs, B-cell-depleted T cells, or T cells provided the cDNA or gDNA that made up the material.

The germline CDR1 and CDR2 sequences are LNHDA and SQIVND (reference sequence). CDR3 size: 16 residues. With 3 bases clipped from V and 5 bases from J, the junction kept 9 bases outside the gene matches. The assay was immunoSEQ multiplex PCR, and TCRdb's table has in-frame clones only and misses some. The data contain more than 250,000 clones, 70% to 90% of them singletons. The sequence was obtained from a woman aged 50 to 60 with COVID-19, enrolled during active disease. Sequencing was carried out using peripheral blood. V usage is TRBV19 and J usage is TRBJ2-5; 10 nucleotides agree with TRBD2. The CDR3 here is CASSIWASGSRETQYF. The CDR3 DNA follows: TGTGCCAGTAGTATTTGGGCTAGCGGGAGCCGGGAGACCCAGTACTTC.